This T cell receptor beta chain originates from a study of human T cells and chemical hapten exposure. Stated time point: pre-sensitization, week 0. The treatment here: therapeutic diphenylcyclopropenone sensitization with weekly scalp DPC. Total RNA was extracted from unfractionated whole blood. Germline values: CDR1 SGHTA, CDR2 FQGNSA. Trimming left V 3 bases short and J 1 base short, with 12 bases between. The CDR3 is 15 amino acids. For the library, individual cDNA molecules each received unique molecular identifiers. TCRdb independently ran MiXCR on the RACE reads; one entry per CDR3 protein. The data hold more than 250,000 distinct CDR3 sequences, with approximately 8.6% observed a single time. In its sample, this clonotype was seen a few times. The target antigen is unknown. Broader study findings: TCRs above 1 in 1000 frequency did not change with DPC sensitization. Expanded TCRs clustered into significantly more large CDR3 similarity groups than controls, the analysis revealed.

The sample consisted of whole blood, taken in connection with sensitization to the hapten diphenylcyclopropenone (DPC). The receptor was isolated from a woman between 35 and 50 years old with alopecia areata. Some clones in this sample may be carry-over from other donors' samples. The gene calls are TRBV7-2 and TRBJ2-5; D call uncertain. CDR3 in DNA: TGTGCCAGCAGCTTTAATGTCGGCAGCCAAGAGACCCAGTACTTC. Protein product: CASSFNVGSQETQYF.